This note documents a single T cell receptor (beta chain) sequence. As yet, its antigen is unknown. This CDR3 has 13 residues. The V end was cut by 10 bases, the J end by 5 bases, with 17 bases between. CDR1 is SGHTA, CDR2 FQGNSA, per germline. This sample is part of a study of T-cell memory formation after mild COVID-19. Study results and limitations: Among CD4+ contracting clones, most were CM and EM, and CD8+ ones EMRA.

5'RACE primed from the constant segment yielded TCR alpha and TCR beta cDNA libraries bearing sample barcodes and UMIs. MiXCR, applied by TCRdb to the 5' RACE reads, yields one record per CDR3 protein. The table includes about 440,000 distinct CDR3 sequences, roughly 20% detected once. The sequenced material came from PBMCs or a T cell subset sorted from them (not recorded which). The chain employs TRBV7-2 and TRBJ2-5; weak D call: TRBD1 (7 bases). The receptor's source is an adult woman who had mild COVID-19 (a few samples of this study predate the infection). Cell type and time point are not known. CDR3 in DNA: TGTGCCACGAGGAGGGGGCTTAGGGAGACCCAGTACTTC. It codes for CATRRGLRETQYF. Full variable domain (remainder filled in from reference TRBV7-2 and TRBJ2-5): GAGVSQSPSNKVTEKGKDVELRCDPISGHTALYWYRQSLGQGLEFLIYFQGNSAPDKSGLPSDRFSAERTGGSVSTLTIQRTQQEDSAVYLCATRRGLRETQYFGPGTRLLVL.